Shown below are 10 T cell receptor beta chains from a single sample sequenced in a study of blood T cell repertoires in COVID-19 (dated by TCRdb to 2019 to 2021). Library construction relied on the immunoSEQ multiplex PCR assay. Not all clones reach the TCRdb copy of this immuneACCESS table, which keeps in-frame sequences only. Checked studies attribute under half of the gap to unresolved V genes and leave the rest unexplained. The sample contains 250,000 to 300,000 clones, around 89% of them found a single time. The ten largest make up approximately 13% of the sample. The specimen was peripheral blood. The receptors derive from a woman aged 60 to 75 with acute or convalescent COVID-19.

The chain links TRBV5-1 to TRBJ2-1; possible D gene TRBD2, 5 bases. Germline V CDR1 and CDR2: SGHRS, YFSETQ. The V end lost 3 bases, the J end lost 7 bases, and 11 bases lay between the germline ends. The CDR3 runs to 13 residues. The CDR3 region is CASSSSIRNEQFF. CDR3 sequence (DNA): TGCGCCAGCAGCTCTAGCATCAGGAATGAGCAGTTCTTC.

The rearrangement joins TRBV28 to TRBJ2-6; 7 nucleotides agree with TRBD2. Germline V lookup: CDR1 MDHEN, CDR2 SYDVKM. V was pared by 6 bases and J by 0 bases, with 5 bases of the junction left unmatched. The CDR3 is made up of 16 amino acids. CDR3 in amino acids: CASSHGGGSGANVLTF. Written as DNA, the CDR3 is TGTGCCAGCAGCCATGGCGGGGGCTCTGGGGCCAACGTCCTGACTTTC.

CDR3: CARWGTGIQETQYF. The DNA of the CDR3 is TGTGCCCGGTGGGGGACAGGAATCCAAGAGACCCAGTACTTC. The chain has TRBV11-3 and TRBJ2-5; 8 bases are a match to TRBD1. J was trimmed by 1 base and V by 11 bases; bases with no gene match: 9. The length of the CDR3 is 14 residues. Germline loops: CDR1 SGHNT, CDR2 YENEEA.

The chain recombines TRBV5-1 with TRBJ2-5, with TRBD1 matching over 7 bases. CDR1 is SGHRS, CDR2 YFSETQ, per germline. The CDR3 length is 13 residues. V was clipped by 4 bases and J by 5 bases; unmatched bases: 5. The CDR3 coding sequence is TGCGCCAGCAGCGACAGGGTGAGCGAGACCCAGTACTTC. The encoded protein is CASSDRVSETQYF.

The chain uses TRBV4-3 and TRBJ1-1; D is undetermined. Trimming took off 0 bases at V and 0 bases at J, with 14 bases between the two ends. The CDR3 is made up of 17 amino acids. Germline lookup yields CDR1 LGHNA and CDR2 YSLEER. The CDR3 DNA reads TGCGCCAGCAGCCAAGATCCTCCGGGAGGAGTGAACACTGAAGCTTTCTTT. It translates to CASSQDPPGGVNTEAFF.

This clone was seen a few times. This chain joins TRBV10-3 and TRBJ2-3, with 10 bases fitting TRBD1. Germline V gene lookup returns CDR1 ENHRY and CDR2 SYGVKD. This CDR3 has 15 residues. The V and J ends lost 7 bases and 0 bases, in that order; junction bases with no gene match: 4. The CDR3 sequence: CAINPGQGSTDTQYF. The CDR3 DNA is TGTGCCATCAATCCGGGACAGGGGAGCACAGATACGCAGTATTTT.

The table lists this clone with a few counts. The V gene is TRBV29-1, the J gene TRBJ1-2; D remains ambiguous. CDR1 and CDR2 from the germline V gene are SQVTM and ANQGSEA. The V gene lost 5 bases and the J gene lost 10 bases, with 8 bases spanning the gap. The CDR3 length is 9 residues. This CDR3 reads CSVTEFYTF. The CDR3 DNA follows: TGCAGCGTTACCGAGTTCTACACCTTC.

This clone was detected only a few times. The chain carries TRBV19 and TRBJ1-4, with 7 bases fitting TRBD1. The CDR3 runs 15 residues. Per the germline V gene, CDR1 is LNHDA and CDR2 is SQIVND (reference sequence). Trimming took 6 bases from V and 0 from J; bases not matched to a gene: 4. The CDR3 region has the DNA TGTGCCAGTAGGCCCGGGACAGCAACTAATGAAAAACTGTTTTTT. It specifies CASRPGTATNEKLFF.

The rearrangement links TRBV30 to TRBJ2-7, with no clear D. V gave up 3 bases and J gave up 3 bases, with 12 bases separating them. The CDR3 has 13 residues. Germline values: CDR1 GTSNPN, CDR2 SVGIG (reference sequence). Written as DNA, the CDR3 is TGTGCCTGGAGGCTCGACACCGACTACGAGCAGTACTTC. This translates into CAWRLDTDYEQYF.

This clone was seen only once. The chain carries TRBV3-1 (or the pseudogene TRBV3-2) and TRBJ2-7, with D tentatively TRBD2 (6 bases). Trimming removed 0 bases at V and 1 base at J, with 25 bases between. Germline loops: CDR1 LGHDT, CDR2 YNNKEL (reference sequence). CDR3 length: 20 amino acids. DNA of the CDR3: TGTGCCAGCAGCCAAGAATTATGGGGTATTCGGGGGACGATATCCTACGAGCAGTACTTC. Its translation: CASSQELWGIRGTISYEQYF.